The source of this T cell receptor (beta chain) is a study of T cell responses to AZD1222 COVID-19 vaccine. About the research overall: Pooled in the analysis were second doses at about 4 or about 12 weeks. General study points: At 160-218 and 743-854, vaccine-associated CD4 TCRs were dominant, and they spanned spike. Compared with day 0, the breadth and depth of the Spike-specific TCR repertoire rose significantly after two doses of AZD1222.

This clone was picked up a small number of times. Its antigen is as yet unknown. Germline assignment: CDR1 KGHSH and CDR2 LQKENI. This CDR3 spans 13 amino acids. V was clipped by 2 bases and J by 1 base, with 5 bases between them. The assay was immunoSEQ multiplex PCR, and TCRdb's table has in-frame clones only and misses some. The data contain around 99,000 clones, 90% to 95% of them singletons. The chain recombines TRBV18 with TRBJ1-1, with D unclear. The material was peripheral blood, obtained on day 0 of AZD1222 vaccination. The TCR sequence derives from an adult in good health. Here the CDR3 DNA reads TGTGCCAGCTCACCAAGCGGGAACACTGAAGCTTTCTTT. It translates to CASSPSGNTEAFF. Supplemented by reference TRBV18 and TRBJ1-1, the full variable domain reads NAGVMQNPRHLVRRRGQEARLRCSPMKGHSHVYWYRQLPEEGLKFMVYLQKENIIDESGMPKERFSAEFPKEGPSILRIQQVVRGDSAAYFCASSPSGNTEAFFGQGTRLTVV.